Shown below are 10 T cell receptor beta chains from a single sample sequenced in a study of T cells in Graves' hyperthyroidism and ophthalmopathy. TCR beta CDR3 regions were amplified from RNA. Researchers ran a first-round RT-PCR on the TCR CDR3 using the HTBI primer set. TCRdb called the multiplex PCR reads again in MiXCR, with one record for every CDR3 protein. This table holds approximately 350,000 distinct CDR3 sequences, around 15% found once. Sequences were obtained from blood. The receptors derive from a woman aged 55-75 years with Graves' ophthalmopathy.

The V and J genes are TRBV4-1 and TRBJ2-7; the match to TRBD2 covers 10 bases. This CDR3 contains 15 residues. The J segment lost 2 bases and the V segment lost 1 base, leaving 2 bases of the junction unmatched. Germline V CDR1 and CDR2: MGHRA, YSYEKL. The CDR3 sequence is CASSQASGRAYEQYF. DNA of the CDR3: TGCGCCAGCAGCCAAGCTAGCGGGAGAGCCTACGAGCAGTACTTC.

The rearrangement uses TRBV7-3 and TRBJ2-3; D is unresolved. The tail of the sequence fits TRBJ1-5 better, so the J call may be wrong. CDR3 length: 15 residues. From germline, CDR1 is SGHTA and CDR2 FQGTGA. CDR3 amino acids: CASSALAVSTDTQHF. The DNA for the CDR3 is TGTGCCAGCAGCGCACTAGCGGTGAGCACAGATACGCAGCATTTT.

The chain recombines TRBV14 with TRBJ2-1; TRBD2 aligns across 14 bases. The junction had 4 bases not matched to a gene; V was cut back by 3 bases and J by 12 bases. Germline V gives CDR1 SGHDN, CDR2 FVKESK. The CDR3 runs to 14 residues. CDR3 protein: CASSQTSGRARQFF. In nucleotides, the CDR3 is TGTGCCAGCAGCCAGACTAGCGGGAGGGCCCGGCAGTTCTTC.

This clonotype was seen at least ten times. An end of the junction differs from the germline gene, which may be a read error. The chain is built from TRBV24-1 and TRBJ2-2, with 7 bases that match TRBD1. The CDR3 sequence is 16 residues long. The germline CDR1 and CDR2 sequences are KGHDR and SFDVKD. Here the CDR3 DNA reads TGTGCCACCAGTGGTTTGGGACAGCCGAACACCGGGGAGCTGTTTTTT. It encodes CATSGLGQPNTGELFF.

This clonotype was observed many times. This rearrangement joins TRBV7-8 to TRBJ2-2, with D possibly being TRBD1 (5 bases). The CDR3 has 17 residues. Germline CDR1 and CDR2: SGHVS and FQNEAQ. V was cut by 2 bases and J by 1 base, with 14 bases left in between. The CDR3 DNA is TGTGCCAGCAGCTTACAGGGAAGGGTACTGAACACCGGGGAGCTGTTTTTT. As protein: CASSLQGRVLNTGELFF.

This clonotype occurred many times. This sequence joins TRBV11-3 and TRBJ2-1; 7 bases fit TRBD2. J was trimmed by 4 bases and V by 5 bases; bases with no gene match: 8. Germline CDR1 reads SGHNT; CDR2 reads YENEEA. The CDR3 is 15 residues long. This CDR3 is CASSPLGSGYNEQFF. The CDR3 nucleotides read TGTGCCAGCAGCCCCCTAGGTAGCGGGTACAATGAGCAGTTCTTC. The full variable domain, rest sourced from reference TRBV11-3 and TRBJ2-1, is EAGVVQSPRYKIIEKKQPVAFWCNPISGHNTLYWYLQNLGQGPELLIRYENEEAVDDSQLPKDRFSAERLKGVDSTLKIQPAELGDSAVYLCASSPLGSGYNEQFFGPGTRLTVL.

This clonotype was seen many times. Written as DNA, the CDR3 is TGTGCCAGCGTCCCTAGCGGGAGCTGGGGCGAGCAGTACTTC. Its translation: CASVPSGSWGEQYF. This sequence joins TRBV27 and TRBJ2-7, with 10 positions matching TRBD2. Germline-derived CDR1 and CDR2 are MNHEY and SMNVEV (reference sequence). The CDR3 consists of 14 residues. V lost 8 bases to trimming and J lost 6 bases; unmatched junction nucleotides: 10.

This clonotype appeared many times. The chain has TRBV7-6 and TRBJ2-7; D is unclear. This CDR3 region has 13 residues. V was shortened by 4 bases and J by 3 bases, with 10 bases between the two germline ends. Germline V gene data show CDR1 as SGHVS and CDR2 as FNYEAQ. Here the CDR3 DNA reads TGTGCCAGCAGCTCGGCGGAGATCTACGAGCAGTACTTC. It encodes CASSSAEIYEQYF. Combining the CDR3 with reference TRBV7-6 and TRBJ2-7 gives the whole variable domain GAGVSQSPRYKVTKRGQDVALRCDPISGHVSLYWYRQALGQGPEFLTYFNYEAQQDKSGLPNDRFSAERPEGSISTLTIQRTEQRDSAMYRCASSSAEIYEQYFGPGTRLTVT.

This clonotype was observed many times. CDR3 coding DNA: TGTGCCAGCAGGGGGGCAGGGCGGACTGAAGCTTTCTTT. It specifies CASRGAGRTEAFF. This rearrangement joins TRBV6-1 to TRBJ1-1; maybe TRBD1 (6 bases). Trimming removed 6 bases from V and 5 bases from J, with 13 bases in between. The CDR3 extends over 13 amino acids. Germline CDR1 and CDR2: MNHNS and SASEGT.

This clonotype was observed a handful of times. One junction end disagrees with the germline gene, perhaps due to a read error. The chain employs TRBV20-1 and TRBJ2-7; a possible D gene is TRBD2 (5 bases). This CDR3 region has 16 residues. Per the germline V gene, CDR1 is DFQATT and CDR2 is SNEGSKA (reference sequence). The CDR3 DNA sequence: TGCAGTGCTAGAGACTCGGACTCCCCGTATCTCTACGGGCAGTACTTC. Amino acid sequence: CSARDSDSPYLYGQYF.